The present T cell receptor (beta chain) was sequenced within a study of shared clonotypes between healthy human individuals. The study, taken as a whole, reports: In the sorted subsets, rarefaction showed sequencing was incomplete despite large depth.

The table came from immunoSEQ multiplex PCR; TCRdb's copy has only in-frame clones and leaves some out. The sample shows 2.5 million or so clones, about 92% of them seen only once. The donors were adults (healthy and HIV-negative) with no recent acute infections or vaccinations. This clone has just one count. What it recognizes is unknown. The CDR3 sequence is 13 residues long. In germline, CDR1 is MNHEY, CDR2 SMNVEV (reference sequence). V lost 3 bases to trimming and J lost 8 bases, with 10 bases between them. This receptor was obtained from a man between 18 and 35 years old in good health. The sequenced material came from naive CD4+ T cells sorted from blood. Sample subset: CD45RA+ positively selected. The rearrangement joins TRBV27 to TRBJ1-4, with D unresolved. The CDR3 DNA follows: TGTGCCAGCAGTTTCGCCGGAATCGAAAAACTGTTTTTT. Translating gives CASSFAGIEKLFF.